The sequence of this T cell receptor (beta chain) was determined in a study of blood T cell repertoires in COVID-19. Sequenced by immunoSEQ multiplex PCR; TCRdb stores in-frame clones only, minus some. The sample includes about 110,000 clones, about 80% of them seen just once. This CDR3 has 14 amino acids. The V segment lost 4 bases and the J segment 6 bases; nucleotides outside the gene matches: 7. Germline V lookup: CDR1 SNHLY, CDR2 FYNNEI. Sequencing used peripheral blood. This sequence was found in a woman aged 80 or older with acute or convalescent COVID-19. V and J are TRBV2 and TRBJ2-7; TRBD2 aligns across 9 bases. The CDR3 reads CASSAAASGAEQYF. The CDR3, as DNA: TGTGCCAGCAGTGCGGCGGCTAGCGGGGCCGAGCAGTACTTC.